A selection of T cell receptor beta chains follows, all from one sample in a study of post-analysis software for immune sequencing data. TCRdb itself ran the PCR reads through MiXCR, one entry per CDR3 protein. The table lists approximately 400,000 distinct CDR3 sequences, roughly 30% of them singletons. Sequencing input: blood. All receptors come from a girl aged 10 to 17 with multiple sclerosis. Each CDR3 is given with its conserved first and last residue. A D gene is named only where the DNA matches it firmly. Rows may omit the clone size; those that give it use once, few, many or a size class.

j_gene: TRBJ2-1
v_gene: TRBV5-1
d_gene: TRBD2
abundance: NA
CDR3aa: CASSAGLAVEQFF
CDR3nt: TGCGCCAGCAGCGCCGGACTAGCTGTTGAGCAGTTCTTC

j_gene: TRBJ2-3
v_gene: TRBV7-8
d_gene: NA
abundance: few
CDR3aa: CASSSRGTQYF
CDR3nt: TGTGCCAGCAGCTCGCGGGGTACGCAGTATTTT

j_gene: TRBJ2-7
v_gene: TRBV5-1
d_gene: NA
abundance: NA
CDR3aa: CASSLGSGRLLNEQYF
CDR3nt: TGCGCCAGCAGCTTGGGGTCAGGGCGACTCCTGAACGAGCAGTACTTC

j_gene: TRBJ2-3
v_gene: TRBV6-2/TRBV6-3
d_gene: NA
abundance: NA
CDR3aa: CASSYMAETGTDTQYF
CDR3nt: TGTGCCAGCAGTTACATGGCGGAAACGGGCACAGATACGCAGTATTTT

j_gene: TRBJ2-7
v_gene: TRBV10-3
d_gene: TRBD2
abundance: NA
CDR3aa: CAISGGGIYEQYF
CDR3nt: TGTGCCATCAGTGGCGGGGGGATCTACGAGCAGTACTTC

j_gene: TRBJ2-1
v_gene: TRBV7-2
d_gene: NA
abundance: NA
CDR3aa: CASSGRGQSHNEQFF
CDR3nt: TGTGCCAGCAGCGGACGGGGTCAATCCCACAATGAGCAGTTCTTC

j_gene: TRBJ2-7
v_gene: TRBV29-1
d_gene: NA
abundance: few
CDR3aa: CSVSGTQVEQYF
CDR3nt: TGCAGCGTTTCCGGGACACAAGTCGAGCAGTACTTC

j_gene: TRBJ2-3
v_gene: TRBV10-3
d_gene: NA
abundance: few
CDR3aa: CAISGDSTDTQYF
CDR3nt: TGTGCCATCAGCGGGGACAGCACAGATACGCAGTATTTT

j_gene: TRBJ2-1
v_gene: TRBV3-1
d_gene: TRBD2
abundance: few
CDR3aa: CASSQRLTSGGKNEQFF
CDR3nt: TGTGCCAGCAGCCAAAGATTGACTAGCGGGGGGAAGAATGAGCAGTTCTTC

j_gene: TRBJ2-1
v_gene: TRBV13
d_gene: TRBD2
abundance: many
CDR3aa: CASSPTANSGGPIINEQFF
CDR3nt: TGTGCCAGCAGCCCAACGGCTAATAGCGGGGGGCCGATCATCAATGAGCAGTTCTTC

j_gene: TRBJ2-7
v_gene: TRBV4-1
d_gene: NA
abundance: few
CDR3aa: CASSQSHRGGYEQYF
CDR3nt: TGCGCCAGCAGCCAATCCCACAGGGGAGGGTACGAGCAGTACTTC

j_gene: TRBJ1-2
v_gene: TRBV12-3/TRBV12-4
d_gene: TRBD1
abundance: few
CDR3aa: CASRTPGQGANGYTF
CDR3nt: TGTGCCAGCAGGACCCCGGGACAGGGGGCGAATGGCTACACCTTC

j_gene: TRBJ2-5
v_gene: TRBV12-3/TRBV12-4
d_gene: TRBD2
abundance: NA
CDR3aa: CASSLRLAGQETQYF
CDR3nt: TGTGCCAGCAGTTTAAGACTAGCGGGCCAAGAGACCCAGTACTTC

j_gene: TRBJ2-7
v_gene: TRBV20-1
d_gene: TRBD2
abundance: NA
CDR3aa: CSATGLAGFYEQYF
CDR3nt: TGCAGTGCCACCGGACTAGCGGGGTTCTACGAGCAGTACTTC

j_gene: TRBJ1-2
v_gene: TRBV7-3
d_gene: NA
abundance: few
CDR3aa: CASSPEGGNYGYTF
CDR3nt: TGTGCCAGCAGCCCCGAAGGGGGGAACTATGGCTACACCTTC

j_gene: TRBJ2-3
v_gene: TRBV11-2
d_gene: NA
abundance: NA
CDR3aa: CASSLWLPQEDTQYF
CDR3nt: TGTGCCAGCAGCTTATGGCTACCCCAGGAAGATACGCAGTATTTT

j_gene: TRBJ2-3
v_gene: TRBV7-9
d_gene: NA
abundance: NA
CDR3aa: CASSTPRTLRDTQYF
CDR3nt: TGTGCCAGCAGCACCCCCAGGACCCTAAGGGATACGCAGTATTTT

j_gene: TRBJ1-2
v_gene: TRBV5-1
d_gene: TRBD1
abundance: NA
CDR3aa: CASSSRQGASGYTF
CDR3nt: TGCGCCAGCAGCTCCAGACAGGGGGCGTCTGGCTACACCTTC

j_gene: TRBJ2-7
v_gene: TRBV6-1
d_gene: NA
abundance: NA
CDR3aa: CASSALRRYEQYF
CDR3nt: TGTGCCAGCAGCGCCCTGAGGCGATACGAGCAGTACTTC

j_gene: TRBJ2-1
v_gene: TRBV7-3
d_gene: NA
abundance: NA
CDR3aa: CASSWAGVDEQFF
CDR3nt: TGTGCCAGCAGTTGGGCCGGGGTGGATGAGCAGTTCTTC

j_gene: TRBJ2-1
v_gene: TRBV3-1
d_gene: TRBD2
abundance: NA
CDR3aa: CASSSRTSGVSYNEQFF
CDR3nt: TGTGCCAGCAGCTCCAGGACTAGCGGGGTCTCCTACAATGAGCAGTTCTTC

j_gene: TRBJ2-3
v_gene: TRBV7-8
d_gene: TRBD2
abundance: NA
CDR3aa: CASSLVSSGPATDTQYF
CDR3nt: TGTGCCAGCAGCTTAGTTTCTAGCGGGCCGGCCACAGATACGCAGTATTTT

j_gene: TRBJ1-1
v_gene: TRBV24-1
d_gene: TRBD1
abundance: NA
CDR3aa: CATSGRTHRDRGRLQAFF
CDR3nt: TGTGCCACCAGTGGCCGGACACACCGGGACAGGGGGCGTTTGCAAGCTTTCTTT

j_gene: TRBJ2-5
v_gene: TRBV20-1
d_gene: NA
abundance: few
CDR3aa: CSARDQGAKTQYF
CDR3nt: TGCAGTGCTAGAGATCAGGGTGCGAAGACCCAGTACTTC

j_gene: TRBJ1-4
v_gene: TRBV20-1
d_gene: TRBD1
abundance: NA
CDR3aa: CSAPRQGGDEKLFF
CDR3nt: TGCAGTGCCCCGAGACAGGGAGGGGATGAAAAACTGTTTTTT

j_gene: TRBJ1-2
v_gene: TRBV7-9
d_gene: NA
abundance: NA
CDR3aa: CASSLARPQIYGYTF
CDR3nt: TGTGCCAGCAGCTTAGCGAGGCCCCAGATCTATGGCTACACCTTC

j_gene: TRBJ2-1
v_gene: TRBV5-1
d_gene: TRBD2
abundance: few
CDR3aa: CASSSGEGSSYNEQFF
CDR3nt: TGCGCCAGCAGCTCCGGGGAGGGCAGCTCCTACAATGAGCAGTTCTTC

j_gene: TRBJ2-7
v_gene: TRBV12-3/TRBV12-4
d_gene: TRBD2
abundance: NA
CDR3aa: CASRLAETYEQYF
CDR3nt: TGTGCCAGCCGACTAGCGGAAACCTACGAGCAGTACTTC